A single sample is the source of the 21 T cell receptor beta chains below, sequenced in a study of response to subunit inactivated influenza vaccine (dated by TCRdb to the late 2010s). Library preparation employed RT-PCR. Sequencing relied on an Illumina HiSeq 2500. TCRdb ran its own pipeline on the public reads, namely fastp trimming at Q25 and MiXCR clone calling, and kept in-frame beta chains. Identical CDR3 proteins give one entry, which carries the most common genes and DNA. For this sample there are 650,000 to 700,000 distinct CDR3 sequences; less than 20% appear just once. The top ten hold around 10% of the sample. The sequencing used PBMCs from blood, collected about 11 days after vaccination. All receptors derive from a man aged 45-65 years who received an inactivated influenza vaccine. Donor details come from another sample of the same person, matched by shared clones.

This rearrangement joins TRBV5-1 to TRBJ2-7; no clear D. The V gene's germline CDR1 is SGHRS and CDR2 YFSETQ. V was trimmed by 1 base and J by 4 bases, leaving 9 bases between them. This CDR3 has 13 amino acids. CDR3 DNA sequence: TGCGCCAGCAGCTTGTTGACGGAATACGAGCAGTACTTC. Its translation: CASSLLTEYEQYF.

This clonotype came up a few times. J is TRBJ2-5 and V is TRBV12-3 or TRBV12-4, with TRBD2 matching over 10 bases. Trimming at V came to 3 bases and at J to 6 bases, leaving 7 bases not matched to a gene. The CDR3 totals 15 residues. The CDR3 here is CASSLSSGGAKTQYF. Here the CDR3 DNA reads TGTGCCAGCAGTTTGTCCAGCGGGGGGGCAAAGACCCAGTACTTC.

This clonotype was detected many times. Germline and junction disagree at one end, which may indicate a read error. CDR3 sequence: CASSLVGGDNEQFF. The CDR3 DNA follows: TGTGCCAGCAGTTTAGTTGGAGGGGACAATGAGCAGTTCTTC. The rearrangement links TRBV7-2 to TRBJ2-1, with D possibly being TRBD2 (6 bases). CDR1 is SGHTA, CDR2 FQGNSA, per germline. The CDR3 runs to 14 residues.

This chain joins TRBV4-1 and TRBJ1-2; 8 nucleotides match TRBD1. The germline CDR1 and CDR2 sequences are MGHRA and YSYEKL. CDR3 length: 16 amino acids. J gave up 7 bases and V 2 bases, and 12 bases lay outside the gene matches. The CDR3 protein is CASSQHTRTGSGGYTF. For the CDR3, the DNA is TGCGCCAGCAGCCAACATACCCGGACAGGGTCAGGTGGCTACACCTTC.

In this sample, this clonotype turned up a few times. The rearrangement joins TRBV29-1 to TRBJ2-3; 8 bases are a match to TRBD2. CDR3 length equals 16 residues. V trimming: 0 bases; J trimming: 4 bases; junction bases outside the gene matches: 9. Looked up from germline, CDR1 is SQVTM and CDR2 is ANQGSEA. In DNA, the CDR3 is TGCAGCGTTGAAGAATGGAGCGGGAGTACGGCAGATACGCAGTATTTT. It encodes CSVEEWSGSTADTQYF.

The rearrangement uses TRBV24-1 and TRBJ2-1; D is possibly TRBD2 (6 bases). The CDR3 is 14 amino acids. Germline CDR1 KGHDR, CDR2 SFDVKD. Trimming removed 6 bases at V and 4 bases at J, with 12 bases between. The DNA of the CDR3 is TGTGCCACCAGTTACGGAGGGGTTTACAATGAGCAGTTCTTC. Translating it yields CATSYGGVYNEQFF.

This clonotype was observed once. The V gene is TRBV3-1, the J gene TRBJ2-7; 8 nucleotides match TRBD2. Germline V gene sequence: CDR1 LGHDT, CDR2 YNNKEL (reference sequence). Trimming cost V 1 base and J 6 bases; bases outside gene matches: 8. The CDR3 runs to 15 residues. The CDR3 is CASSQGPVSGVEQYF. CDR3 bases: TGTGCCAGCAGCCAAGGCCCGGTTAGCGGGGTCGAGCAGTACTTC.

This clonotype occurred a few times. The chain joins TRBV5-6 to TRBJ2-1; the D gene is possibly TRBD2 (6 bases). V lost 2 bases, J lost 7 bases, and 7 bases lay in between. CDR1 SGHDT and CDR2 YYEEEE come from the germline V gene. The CDR3 has 12 residues. This CDR3 reads CASSFRENEQFF. The CDR3 bases are TGTGCCAGCAGCTTCCGGGAGAATGAGCAGTTCTTC.

The chain couples TRBV15 to TRBJ1-5; D remains unclear. V was pared by 0 bases and J by 4 bases, with 13 bases between. This CDR3 is 16 amino acids long. CDR1 is LNHNV, CDR2 YYDKDF, per germline (reference sequence). In DNA, the CDR3 is TGTGCCACCAGCAGAGAGGATGTTATGGAAAATCAGCCCCAGCATTTT. Translated: CATSREDVMENQPQHF.

This clonotype was counted only a few times. The rearrangement links TRBV6-1 to TRBJ2-1, with 12 bases fitting TRBD2. CDR3 length: 15 amino acids. The V segment lost 7 bases and the J segment 2 bases; nucleotides outside the gene matches: 3. Germline loops: CDR1 MNHNS, CDR2 SASEGT. DNA for the CDR3: TGTGCCAGCACCAGACTAGCGGGGGCCTACAATGAGCAGTTCTTC. Translating it yields CASTRLAGAYNEQFF.

This clonotype occurred many times. The V call is TRBV12-3 or TRBV12-4, the J call TRBJ2-7; D perhaps matches TRBD1 (6 bases). The CDR3 is 14 amino acids. The V end lost 1 base, the J end lost 3 bases, and 10 bases lay between the germline ends. The CDR3 region has the DNA TGTGCCAGCAGTTTAGATCGGACAGACTACGAGCAGTACTTC. Its translation is CASSLDRTDYEQYF.

A few counts support this clonotype. The V and J genes are TRBV21-1 and TRBJ2-2; the D call TRBD2 from the table was never checked on the DNA. TRBV21-1 is designated a pseudogene. The CDR3 contains 14 residues. CDR3 sequence reads: CASTLEGYTGELFF. As DNA, the CDR3 is TGTGCCAGCACCCTAGAGGGATACACCGGGGAGCTGTTTTTT.

A few counts support this clonotype. V and J are TRBV11-2 and TRBJ1-6; perhaps TRBD1 as D (5 bases). V lost 3 bases to trimming and J lost 7 bases, with 13 bases between them. The CDR3 is 15 amino acids. Germline V CDR1 and CDR2: SGHAT, FQNNGV. The CDR3 region is CASSFTTGHNSPLHF. For the CDR3, the DNA is TGTGCCAGCAGCTTTACGACGGGGCACAATTCACCCCTCCACTTT.

The chain has TRBV20-1 and TRBJ2-7, with 8 bases aligning to TRBD2. This CDR3 has 15 amino acids. Losses at the gene ends were 0 bases for V and 5 bases for J; bases not matched to a gene: 9. The germline V gene has CDR1 DFQATT and CDR2 SNEGSKA (reference sequence). DNA of the CDR3: TGCAGTGCTAGAGATAGGGCGGGAGGCAGTCACGAGCAGTACTTC. This gives the protein CSARDRAGGSHEQYF.

V and J are TRBV12-3 or TRBV12-4 and TRBJ1-2; possibly TRBD1 for D (6 bases). V lost 2 bases and J lost 6, with 13 bases in between. The CDR3 contains 14 residues. The CDR3 loop is CASSLSQGLDGYTF. The CDR3 nucleotides read TGTGCCAGCAGTTTATCGCAGGGGCTAGATGGCTACACCTTC.

The sample holds a few counts of this clonotype. V usage is TRBV4-1 and J usage is TRBJ2-1; the D gene is possibly TRBD2 (5 bases). The CDR3 sequence is 14 residues long. Germline CDR1 and CDR2: MGHRA and YSYEKL. V was shortened by 7 bases and J by 2 bases, with 12 bases between the two germline ends. The CDR3 loop reads CASTWTDTYNEQFF. The DNA for the CDR3 is TGCGCCAGCACTTGGACTGACACCTACAATGAGCAGTTCTTC.

This clonotype was detected a few times. The gene calls are TRBV5-6 and TRBJ2-3; 7 nucleotides agree with TRBD1. Looked up from germline, CDR1 is SGHDT and CDR2 is YYEEEE. V dropped 3 bases and J dropped 5; count of bases not matched to a gene: 3. CDR3 length: 13 residues. CDR3 in amino acids: CASSWGTEDTQYF. The CDR3 DNA sequence: TGTGCCAGCAGCTGGGGGACAGAAGATACGCAGTATTTT.

This clonotype was detected a few times. This chain links TRBV10-3 with TRBJ1-3; D gene uncertain. The ends were cut back, 3 bases at V and 3 bases at J, with 3 bases in the middle. The CDR3 covers 12 residues. Looked up from germline, CDR1 is ENHRY and CDR2 is SYGVKD. CDR3 nucleotide sequence: TGTGCCATCAGTGATTTTGGAAACACCATATATTTT. It is translated as CAISDFGNTIYF.

J is TRBJ2-2 and V is TRBV5-1; TRBD2 might be the D (5 bases). This CDR3 is 15 amino acids long. Between the trimmed V and J ends, which lost 0 bases and 4 bases, there was a span of 10 bases. CDR1 SGHRS and CDR2 YFSETQ come from the germline V gene. CDR3 amino acids: CASSLERVGTGELFF. The CDR3 nucleotides read TGCGCCAGCAGCTTGGAGAGGGTTGGCACCGGGGAGCTGTTTTTT. The full variable domain, with the rest looked up from reference TRBV5-1 and TRBJ2-2, is KAGVTQTPRYLIKTRGQQVTLSCSPISGHRSVSWYQQTPGQGLQFLFEYFSETQRNKGNFPGRFSGRQFSNSRSEMNVSTLELGDSALYLCASSLERVGTGELFFGEGSRLTVL.

This clonotype has only a few counts. The rearrangement links TRBV30 to TRBJ2-7; 7 bases map to TRBD1. Germline loops: CDR1 GTSNPN, CDR2 SVGIG (reference sequence). The V segment lost 6 bases and the J segment 5 bases; nucleotides outside the gene matches: 10. The CDR3 contains 13 residues. CDR3 residues: CACGTGVYDEQYF. In DNA, the CDR3 is TGTGCCTGTGGAACAGGGGTCTACGACGAGCAGTACTTC.

The J gene is TRBJ1-1, the V gene TRBV12-3 or TRBV12-4; 8 bases fit TRBD1. J was trimmed by 1 base and V by 5 bases; bases with no gene match: 6. CDR3 length equals 15 residues. Here the CDR3 DNA reads TGTGCCAGCAGTGAGACAGGGGTGGGGAACACTGAAGCTTTCTTT. Protein sequence: CASSETGVGNTEAFF.